The entry below gives a single T cell receptor beta chain sequence along with its context. Using immunoSEQ multiplex PCR, the repertoire was profiled, and TCRdb retains in-frame clones only, with some absent. The table records some 160,000 clones, roughly 80% of them present only once. The data derive from a study of blood T cell repertoires in COVID-19. Across the whole study: Sites across the United States, Italy and Spain contributed samples from acute and convalescent COVID-19. Sample material is recorded as cDNA or gDNA derived from T cells, B-cell-depleted T cells, or PBMCs.

Per germline, CDR1 SGHNT and CDR2 YYREEE (reference sequence). V was cut by 4 bases and J by 4 bases, with 14 bases left in between. This CDR3 has 14 residues. J is TRBJ2-5 and V is TRBV5-4, with D tentatively TRBD1 (7 bases). The TCR originated in a woman of 80 years or more with acute or convalescent COVID-19. The sequencing input was peripheral blood. Here the CDR3 DNA reads TGTGCCAGCAGCCGACGACAGGGAGGAGAGACCCAGTACTTC. Residues: CASSRRQGGETQYF.